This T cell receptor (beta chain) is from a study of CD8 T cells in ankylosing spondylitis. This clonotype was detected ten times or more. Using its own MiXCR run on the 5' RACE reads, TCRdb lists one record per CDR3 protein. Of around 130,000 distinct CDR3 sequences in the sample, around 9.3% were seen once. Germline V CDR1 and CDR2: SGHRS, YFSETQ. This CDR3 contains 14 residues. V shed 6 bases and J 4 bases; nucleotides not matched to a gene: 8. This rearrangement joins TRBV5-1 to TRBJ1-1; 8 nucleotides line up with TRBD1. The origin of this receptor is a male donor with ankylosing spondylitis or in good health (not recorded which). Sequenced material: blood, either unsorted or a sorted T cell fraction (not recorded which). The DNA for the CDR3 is TGCGCCAGCAACCCAGGGACAGGAGGCACTGAAGCTTTCTTT. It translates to CASNPGTGGTEAFF. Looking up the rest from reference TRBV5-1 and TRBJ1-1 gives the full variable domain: KAGVTQTPRYLIKTRGQQVTLSCSPISGHRSVSWYQQTPGQGLQFLFEYFSETQRNKGNFPGRFSGRQFSNSRSEMNVSTLELGDSALYLCASNPGTGGTEAFFGQGTRLTVV.